This entry describes one TCR beta chain. In the PCR, 60 Vbeta and 13 Jbeta primers were used. Per the study methods: Unique TCR beta chains numbered around 75 million in a later analysis, with around 11 million shared. Sequencing was performed with immunoSEQ multiplex PCR; in TCRdb, only in-frame clones are kept and a portion is missing. V and J calls and clone size are copied from that table; D and trimming were computed from the DNA. The table lists tens of thousands of clones. These data belong to a study of cytomegalovirus exposure and HLA in healthy donors. Germline lookup yields CDR1 SGHVS and CDR2 FNYEAQ. The CDR3 spans 14 residues. The V end lost 2 bases, the J end lost 3 bases, and 10 bases lay between the germline ends.

The receptor was derived from a woman aged 40 to 50 in good health and CMV-seropositive. The sequenced sample consisted of PBMCs. The rearrangement links TRBV7-6 to TRBJ1-2, with D tentatively TRBD1 (5 bases). The CDR3 protein is CASSLRAGDYGYTF. As DNA, the CDR3 is TGTGCCAGCAGCTTACGAGCGGGGGACTATGGCTACACCTTC.